This TCR beta chain was documented in a study of blood T cells in healthy people across ages. Then a second PCR, running roughly 7 to 11 cycles, was carried out with a sample-barcoded 5' primer and a J-beta primer mix. Using its own MiXCR run on the 5' RACE reads, TCRdb lists one record per CDR3 protein. The sample comprises about 1.4 million distinct CDR3 sequences, roughly 60% of which are singletons, and approximately 7% rests with the top ten. This CDR3 has 16 amino acids. Germline CDR1 and CDR2: SGDLS and YYNGEE. Trimming took off 2 bases at V and 4 bases at J, with 18 bases between the two ends. Per individual sample, total RNA of at least 6 micrograms was extracted. Study observations and caveats: Reliance upon unsorted PBMCs precluded definitive naive versus antigen-experienced comparison. With naive T cell percentage, TCR beta diversity showed a strong correlation.

In the case of this clonotype: The antigen remains undetermined.

The sequenced material came from blood. The V and J genes are TRBV9 and TRBJ1-1; no definite D call. This TCR derives from a young man in good health. CDR3 nucleotides: TGTGCCAGCAGCGTGGGGTACGGGGTGGGGATCACTGAAGCTTTCTTT. Protein sequence: CASSVGYGVGITEAFF.